This is a list of T cell receptor beta chains from one sample in a study of neurological immune-mediated disorders. TCRdb fed the 5' RACE reads into MiXCR, producing one record per CDR3 protein. The sample contains about 70,000 distinct CDR3 sequences, approximately 4.6% of which appear only once. Source material: PBMCs. Receptor source: a woman aged 70-85 years with multiple sclerosis. Both conserved end residues are part of each CDR3. D genes are given only for firm matches. For some rows the clone size is stated as once, few or many, or as a class when expanded; others skip it.

cdr3_length	v_call	clone_size	j_call	d_call	cdr3_nt	cdr3_aa
17	TRBV24-1	many	TRBJ2-3	TRBD2	TGTGCCACCAGTGATTCCATCTCTAGCGGGATTACAGATACGCAGTATTTT	CATSDSISSGITDTQYF
22	TRBV20-1	many	TRBJ2-3	TRBD2	TGCAGTGCTAGAGTCCCGGCCCGGACTAGCGGGAGGGCCAATCCCCTCACAGATACGCAGTATTTT	CSARVPARTSGRANPLTDTQYF
12	TRBV12-3/TRBV12-4	many	TRBJ2-7	.	TGTGCCAGCAAACAGGGTCTGGGCGAGCAGTACTTC	CASKQGLGEQYF
16	TRBV5-1	many	TRBJ2-1	TRBD2	TGCGCCAGCAGCACGACTAGCGGAAGCTCCTACAATGAGCAGTTCTTC	CASSTTSGSSYNEQFF
16	TRBV7-2	many	TRBJ2-5	.	TGTGCCAGCAGCTTAGCGAGACAGGGAGGCGGAGAGACCCAGTACTTC	CASSLARQGGGETQYF
13	TRBV29-1	many	TRBJ1-5	TRBD1	TGCAGCGTCCGACAGGGCTACAATCAGCCCCAGCATTTT	CSVRQGYNQPQHF
16	TRBV7-2	.	TRBJ2-5	TRBD2	TGTGCCAGCAGCCGCGGACTAGCGGGAGCAAGAGAGCCCCAGTACTTC	CASSRGLAGAREPQYF
14	TRBV11-2	few	TRBJ2-2	.	TGTGCCAGCAGCTTAAATCGAGGGACCGGGGAGCTGTTTTTT	CASSLNRGTGELFF
15	TRBV6-5	many	TRBJ1-2	.	TGTGCCAGCAGTCGGACGCGGGGGGCAACCTATGGCTACACCTTC	CASSRTRGATYGYTF
13	TRBV20-1	many	TRBJ1-5	.	TGCAGTGCTAGTCCAGGGGTTAGTCAGCCCCAGCATTTT	CSASPGVSQPQHF
14	TRBV5-1	many	TRBJ2-3	.	TGCGCCAGCAGCTTAGGACCAAGCACAGATACGCAGTATTTT	CASSLGPSTDTQYF
13	TRBV18	many	TRBJ2-1	TRBD2	TGTGCCAGCTCCCTTAGCGGGAGCGTTGAGCAGTTCTTC	CASSLSGSVEQFF
11	TRBV3-1	many	TRBJ2-5	.	TGTGCCAGCAGCCAAGGGGGGACCCAGTACTTC	CASSQGGTQYF
16	TRBV12-3/TRBV12-4	many	TRBJ2-2	.	TGTGCCAGCAGCCCCGAAGGGGCTCTGAACACCGGGGAGCTGTTTTTT	CASSPEGALNTGELFF
14	TRBV20-1	many	TRBJ2-1	TRBD2	TGCAGTGCTAGATGGGCTAGCGGGGGTGGGACGCAGTTCTTC	CSARWASGGGTQFF
12	TRBV20-1	many	TRBJ2-1	.	TGCAGTGCTAGAGAATGGGGGGATGAGCAGTTCTTC	CSAREWGDEQFF
14	TRBV5-1	.	TRBJ1-2	.	TGCGCCAGCAGAGGGGGGGGCTCCAACTATGGCTACACCTTC	CASRGGGSNYGYTF
13	TRBV29-1	few	TRBJ2-1	TRBD1	TGCAGCGTCCGGGACAGGGCCTACAATGAGCAGTTCTTC	CSVRDRAYNEQFF
16	TRBV9	many	TRBJ2-5	TRBD2	TGTGCCAGCAGCCCTCCCCCCGGGACTAGCGGCGAGACCCAGTACTTC	CASSPPPGTSGETQYF
15	TRBV7-9	many	TRBJ1-5	.	TGTGCCAGCAGCCCGACCCATGGACCACAGCAGCCCCAGCATTTT	CASSPTHGPQQPQHF
12	TRBV5-1	many	TRBJ2-2	.	TGCGCCAGCAGGAGAGACACCGGGGAGCTGTTTTTT	CASRRDTGELFF
20	TRBV20-1	many	TRBJ2-5	TRBD2	TGCAGTGCTAGAGTCCCCTCTAAATATCGCCCGGGACTAGCGAGAGAGACCCAGTACTTC	CSARVPSKYRPGLARETQYF
14	TRBV7-2	many	TRBJ1-2	TRBD1	TGTGCCAGCAGCTTAGAACAGGGGGCGGGCGGCTACACCTTC	CASSLEQGAGGYTF
14	TRBV6-2/TRBV6-3	many	TRBJ1-2	.	TGTGCCAGCAGTTACGATGACATCTACCGGGGCTACACCTTC	CASSYDDIYRGYTF
16	TRBV20-1	many	TRBJ1-5	.	TGCAGTGCTAGGGGAGGGACATCAGGTAGCAATCAGCCCCAGCATTTT	CSARGGTSGSNQPQHF
15	TRBV7-2	many	TRBJ2-2	.	TGTGCCAGCAGCTTAGATAACAGGGCTTCCGGGGAGCTGTTTTTT	CASSLDNRASGELFF
15	TRBV28	.	TRBJ2-5	TRBD2	TGTGCCAGCAACTTTGCCGCGGGAGTACGGGAGACCCAGTACTTC	CASNFAAGVRETQYF
16	TRBV7-9	many	TRBJ2-6	.	TGTGCCAGCAGCCCTGACAGGTCCTCTGGGGCCAACGTCCTGACTTTC	CASSPDRSSGANVLTF
16	TRBV20-1	many	TRBJ2-4	.	TGCAGTGCTAGGGAAGAGACCCTACTAGCCAAAAACATTCAGTACTTC	CSAREETLLAKNIQYF
15	TRBV7-9	many	TRBJ2-4	.	TGTGCCAGCAGCTCGGACATCTTAGGCAAAAACATTCAGTACTTC	CASSSDILGKNIQYF
15	TRBV2	many	TRBJ2-2	TRBD2	TGTGCCAGCAGTAGCGGGGCCCGACATACCGGGGAGCTGTTTTTT	CASSSGARHTGELFF
15	TRBV27	many	TRBJ1-5	.	TGTGCCAGCAGCTCCGGGGGGCGAGGCAATCAGCCCCAGCATTTT	CASSSGGRGNQPQHF
14	TRBV12-3/TRBV12-4	many	TRBJ1-1	.	TGTGCCAGCAGTCTATTATTGAGGGGCACTGAAGCTTTCTTT	CASSLLLRGTEAFF
14	TRBV4-3	many	TRBJ2-1	TRBD2	TGCGCCAGCAGCCCTGGGACTAGCGGGAGGGGGCAGTTCTTC	CASSPGTSGRGQFF
18	TRBV11-2	many	TRBJ2-7	TRBD2	TGTGCCAGCAGCCCCCTCGGGACAACCGGGACTAGGACCTACGAGCAGTACTTC	CASSPLGTTGTRTYEQYF
15	TRBV5-1	many	TRBJ2-5	.	TGCGCCAGCAGCTTGGGCGACATATCTCAAGAGACCCAGTACTTC	CASSLGDISQETQYF
17	TRBV12-3/TRBV12-4	many	TRBJ2-5	TRBD2	TGTGCCAGCAGACCACTCTTACTTGCGGGGGGAAAAGAGACCCAGTACTTC	CASRPLLLAGGKETQYF
12	TRBV6-6	many	TRBJ1-1	.	TGTGCCAGCACAGTAAGGGAGACTGAAGCTTTCTTT	CASTVRETEAFF
12	TRBV30	many	TRBJ1-5	.	TGTGCCTGGAGAAGGGACGATCAGCCCCAGCATTTT	CAWRRDDQPQHF
15	TRBV25-1	few	TRBJ2-1	.	TGTGCCAGCAGTTACAGAGGGGTCTCCTACAATGAGCAGTTCTTC	CASSYRGVSYNEQFF
17	TRBV7-2	many	TRBJ2-1	.	TGTGCCAGCAGCTTAATGGCGGCCGGGAGTTCCTACAATGAGCAGTTCTTC	CASSLMAAGSSYNEQFF
13	TRBV5-5	many	TRBJ1-3	.	TGTGCCAGCAGCTTGGGTGCGGTTGACACCATATATTTT	CASSLGAVDTIYF
17	TRBV5-1	many	TRBJ1-2	TRBD1	TGCGCCAGCAGCTTTGAGACCAGGGGGTCAAGGGCGGATGGCTACACCTTC	CASSFETRGSRADGYTF